This T cell receptor (beta chain) derives from a study of T cell repertoires in cytomegalovirus infection. About the research overall: As its CMV epitopes, the study selected recently identified HLA-C-restricted and well-studied HLA-B-restricted targets. Matching HLA type, along with CMV infection, was indicated by public TCR beta signatures. Study results and caveats: HLA-C-restricted CMV-specific TCR beta clonotypes were dominant in the ex vivo response. Using cumulative public TCR beta family frequency, the authors identified those who carried CMV together with the relevant HLA.

The V gene's germline CDR1 is MDHEN and CDR2 SYDVKM. This CDR3 has 14 residues. The V gene end was trimmed by 2 bases and the J gene end by 7 bases; junction bases not matched to a gene: 5. One entry per CDR3 protein, called by TCRdb with MiXCR from the reads. The table lists approximately 74,000 distinct CDR3 sequences, approximately 40% of them singletons, with approximately 95% in the top ten. Note on this clonotype: Its cognate antigen is unknown.

The rearrangement links TRBV28 to TRBJ2-1, with TRBD1 matching 7 bases. This sequence was found in a human donor in good health (CMV status not recorded). Some clones in this sample may be carry-over from other donors' samples. The material sequenced was CD8+ T cells from cultured PBMCs, taken from culture after CMV antigen stimulation. Here the CDR3 reads CASSLQSQGNEQFF. CDR3 coding DNA: TGTGCCAGCAGTTTACAGTCACAGGGGAATGAGCAGTTCTTC.